This T cell receptor (beta chain) was sequenced for a study of blood T cell repertoires in COVID-19. This CDR3 region has 14 residues. With V trimmed by 4 bases and J by 4 bases, 6 bases remained unmatched. The V gene's germline CDR1 is SGHRS and CDR2 YFSETQ. Sequenced by immunoSEQ multiplex PCR; TCRdb stores in-frame clones only, minus some. The sample has 95,000 to 110,000 clones; around four fifths are singletons. The chain combines TRBV5-1 with TRBJ2-7, with 9 bases aligning to TRBD1. The TCR sequence derives from a human donor in a cohort sampled during active COVID-19. Sequencing used peripheral blood. As DNA, the CDR3 is TGCGCCAGCAGCACTGGGGGACAGGGTTACGAGCAGTACTTC. Its protein product is CASSTGGQGYEQYF. Drawing the rest from reference TRBV5-1 and TRBJ2-7, the complete variable domain is KAGVTQTPRYLIKTRGQQVTLSCSPISGHRSVSWYQQTPGQGLQFLFEYFSETQRNKGNFPGRFSGRQFSNSRSEMNVSTLELGDSALYLCASSTGGQGYEQYFGPGTRLTVT.